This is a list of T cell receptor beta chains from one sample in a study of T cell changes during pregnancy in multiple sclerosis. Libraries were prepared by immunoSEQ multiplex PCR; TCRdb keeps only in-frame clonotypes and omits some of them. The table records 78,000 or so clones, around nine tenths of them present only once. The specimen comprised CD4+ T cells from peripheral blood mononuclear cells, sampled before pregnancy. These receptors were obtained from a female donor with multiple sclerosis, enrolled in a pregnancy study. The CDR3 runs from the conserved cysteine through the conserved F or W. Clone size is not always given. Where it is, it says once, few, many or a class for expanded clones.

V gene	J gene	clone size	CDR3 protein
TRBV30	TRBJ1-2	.	CAWRETGSGYGYTF
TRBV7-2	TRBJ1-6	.	CASSLLTGVLNSPLHF
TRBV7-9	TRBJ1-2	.	CASSLASGNAGYTF
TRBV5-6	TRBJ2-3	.	CASSNGLAGGNTQYF
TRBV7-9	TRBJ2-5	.	CASSSRDKETQYF
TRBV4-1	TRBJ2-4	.	CASSQRPETGTSLAKNIQYF
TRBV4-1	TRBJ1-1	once	CASSQDATFTEAFF
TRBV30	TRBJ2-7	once	CAWGVFRTGSYEQYF
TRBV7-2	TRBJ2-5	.	CASSLQASGGLETQYF
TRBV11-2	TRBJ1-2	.	CASSLGQDYGYTF
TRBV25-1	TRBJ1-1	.	CASSFGRGNTEAFF
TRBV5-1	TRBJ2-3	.	CASSPEGHYTDTQYF
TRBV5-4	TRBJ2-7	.	CASSLEGQVSYEQYF
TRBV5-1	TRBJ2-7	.	CASRDTGAPPYEQYF
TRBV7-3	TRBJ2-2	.	CASSLGLAGSRRDTGELFF
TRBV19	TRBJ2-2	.	CASGTTGVTGELFF
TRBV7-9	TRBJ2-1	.	CASSLGTSGRNEQFF
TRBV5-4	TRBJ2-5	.	CASSRTSGQETQYF
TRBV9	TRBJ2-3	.	CASSVQGVTDTQYF
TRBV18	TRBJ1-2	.	CASSPRTDNNYGYTF
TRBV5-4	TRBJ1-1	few	CASSWAHNTEAFF
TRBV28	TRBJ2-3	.	CASSYRTGPHTQYF
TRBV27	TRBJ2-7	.	CASSLKLSLTGNSYEQYF
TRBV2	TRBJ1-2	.	CARRDSEDYGYTF